The T cell receptor (beta chain) described here comes from a study of T cells in Graves' hyperthyroidism and ophthalmopathy (dated by TCRdb to the late 2010s). General notes on the study: Peripheral blood samples were taken at the time of initial diagnosis, prior to any treatment. TCR V-J signatures able to tell the groups apart were searched for in a discovery cohort of 90 to 100 patients, of whom approximately 40 had Graves' ophthalmopathy and some 60 had stable Graves' hyperthyroidism. Prospective prediction of ophthalmopathy was tested in an independent validation cohort of fewer than 20 hyperthyroidism patients and 17 patients who later progressed to ophthalmopathy. The roughly 94 discovery patients were randomly split 7:3 into training and test sets. In six Graves' hyperthyroidism patients, the study also compared T-cell repertoires from thyroid tissue with T-cell repertoires from blood. After blood sampling, hyperthyroidism patients were treated with methimazole at a starting dose of 30 mg daily, and ophthalmopathy patients were treated with high-dose intravenous methylprednisolone. The paper reports TCR Vbeta CDR3 sequencing of approximately 130 peripheral blood samples: approximately 41 ophthalmopathy, under 85 hyperthyroidism and about 17 progressor patients.

General conclusions and limits of the study: A model built on a 13 V-J signature distinguished ophthalmopathy from stable hyperthyroidism, reaching roughly 88% sensitivity and under 84% specificity in cross-validation and 80%/75% in testing. In validation, progression to ophthalmopathy was predicted by the model with around 70% sensitivity and 72% to 85% specificity, a median of about 6 months before onset. Most expanded thyroid clonotypes (frequency above 0.001) were also detected in blood, suggesting blood repertoires may reflect thyroid immune responses. Sample size was not statistically predetermined, and investigators were not blinded to group allocation.

This clonotype showed up many times. Its cognate antigen has yet to be identified. No base qualities exist here, and no much larger clone lies one base off it. TCR beta CDR3 regions were amplified from RNA transcripts. For the first round of RT-PCR on the TCR CDR3, the HTBI primer set was used together with the Qiagen OneStep RT-PCR kit. The libraries were constructed in a second round of multiplex PCR and then size-selected and purified. Sequencing of the libraries was done on an Illumina HiSeq2000 using paired-end 100 bp reads. As for the authors' bioinformatics: Raw data were processed with SOAPnuke, discarding reads with adapters, uncalled bases, mean Phred below 15, or no exact constant-primer or identifier match. High-quality paired reads were merged with COPE v1.2.5, and unique nucleotide sequences were defined as clonotypes. MiTCR v1.1 was used to align the clonotypes against IMGT TRBV, TRBD and TRBJ reference segments. The analysis was restricted to V-J combinations with a frequency above 0.0001, which together covered 99% to 99.2% of the repertoires. The TCS score was defined as the ratio of F50 (clonal expansion) to E x V (chaos), calculated using BLOSUM62-based TCRdist between CDR3 peptides within each V-J. Welch's t-statistics and random forest reduced roughly 530 V-J features to 13, which were used in a naive Bayes classifier (R e1071). The public reads were reprocessed in TCRdb via fastp at Q25 and MiXCR, keeping in-frame beta chains. Every entry covers one CDR3 protein and lists the most common genes and DNA from its rows. The V and J calls shown here were made by TCRdb, not taken from the authors' results. The sample profile shows 300,000 to 500,000 distinct CDR3 sequences; roughly an eighth of them were found once. The top ten clonotypes cover approximately 27% of the sample.

CDR1 and CDR2 are read off the germline V gene (reference sequence) as DFQATT and SNEGSKA. Trimming at the junction amounts to 3 bases on V and 2 bases on J, and the germline ends lie 11 bases apart. Including cysteine and phenylalanine, the CDR3 has 13 amino acids. The only DNA kept is the CDR3, 39 bases in frame from the first base. Moderately to severely active disease, a Clinical Activity Score of at least 3, a NOSPECS grade of at least 4, and a duration under 3 months were present in ophthalmopathy patients. Any patient with an uncontrolled infection, another autoimmune disease, pregnancy or lactation was excluded. Clinical symptoms, serum thyroxine and TRAb, thyroid ultrasound, and orbital computed tomography formed the basis for the diagnoses. PBMCs were isolated from more than 8 ml of fresh peripheral blood by Ficoll-Paque density gradient centrifugation. Total RNA was extracted using Trizol reagent, and RNA quality was assessed on an Agilent 2100 Bioanalyzer.

The sequence is built from TRBV20-1 and TRBJ2-7; too little of a D gene remains to name it. This TCR was sampled from a man aged 45-65 years with Graves' ophthalmopathy. Source material: blood. The CDR3 reads CSASREYAYEQYF. The DNA is as follows: TGCAGTGCTAGTAGGGAATACGCCTACGAGCAGTACTTC.